The source of this T cell receptor (beta chain) is a study of regulatory T cells in long-lasting Graves disease. Study-level information: Those Graves' patients who were newly diagnosed had been on antithyroid drugs under 3 months. General study findings and limits: Sample size was small, which may have lowered accuracy.

This clonotype has just a few counts. Its antigen is unidentified. The time point here: newly diagnosed GD, antithyroid drugs for less than 3 months. PBMC-derived RNA was used for the TCR library. Diagnosing Graves' disease relied on the American Thyroid Association guidelines. The CDR3 runs 18 residues. V lost 0 bases, J lost 2 bases, and 9 bases stayed unmatched. Germline V CDR1 and CDR2: LGHNA, YSLEER. Building of the TCR beta libraries involved iRepertoire HTBI primers and Arm-PCR of CDR3 regions. In the original workflow: Gene usage covered some 60 TRBV and 14 TRBJ segments. TCRdb fed the multiplex PCR reads into MiXCR, producing one record per CDR3 protein. None of the V and J calls come from the authors' own analysis; TCRdb made them. This sample has some 230,000 distinct CDR3 sequences, with around 18% found just once.

This TCR derives from a female donor with Graves disease. The material sequenced was peripheral blood mononuclear cells (PBMCs), taken at new diagnosis, from a patient treated with antithyroid drugs. The chain employs TRBV4-3 and TRBJ2-3; the match to TRBD2 covers 9 bases. The CDR3 sequence is CASSQDPQTSGTTDTQYF. The CDR3, as DNA: TGCGCCAGCAGCCAAGACCCCCAGACTAGCGGAACCACAGATACGCAGTATTTT.